Included here is one T cell receptor (beta chain) sequence, with context. The antigen it recognizes is unknown. No base qualities exist here, and no much larger clone lies one base off it. Genomic DNA was isolated from the sorted cells so that the TCRbeta CDR3 region could be sequenced. TCRbeta CDR3 regions were sequenced using the immunoSEQ Assay. In TCRdb, the immuneACCESS table is reduced to in-frame sequences with V and J assigned. These tables do not hold every clone; where another copy was compared, an unresolved V gene accounts for under half, and the others remain unexplained. The sample table holds approximately 68,000 clones, of which 80% to 95% were seen once. Jointly, the top ten make up 1.1% of the sample. These data are taken from a study of OX40 agonist ivuxolimab in advanced cancers. Concerning the study at large: Ivuxolimab was an agonistic, fully human IgG2 monoclonal antibody directed against OX40 (CD134), a costimulatory receptor. Intravenous ivuxolimab was administered to patients every 2 weeks at six dose levels: 0.01, 0.1, 0.3, 1.5, 3 and 10 mg/kg. Of the approximately 50 dose-escalation patients, hepatocellular carcinoma was present in about 20, melanoma in about 15, renal cell carcinoma in 9 and head and neck cancer in 9. In the dose-escalation cohort, nearly 85% of patients were male, and the mean age was around 65 years with a range of roughly 20 to 80. Patients were allowed to have had prior anti-PD-1, anti-PD-L1 or anti-CTLA-4 therapy, and around two fifths of the dose-escalation patients had been treated with checkpoint inhibitors. Partial responses occurred in three dose-escalation patients: two with cutaneous melanoma and one with hepatocellular carcinoma. Peripheral TCRbeta sequencing was intended to test whether TCR sequence diversity was altered and clonal T-cell expansion was caused by ivuxolimab. The paper describes the monotherapy dose-escalation part (N of about 47 patients) of the phase I trial of ivuxolimab.

V is pruned by 6 bases and J by 2 bases, leaving 2 bases of the junction without a gene match. The CDR3 numbers 14 residues from cysteine through phenylalanine. This entry keeps only the CDR3 DNA: 42 bases, framed from base 1. Per the germline V gene, MNHNS is the CDR1 and SASEGT is the CDR2. Patients with a history of autoimmune disease or receiving systemic immunosuppression were excluded from the trial. Peripheral blood for TCR sequencing was drawn from every dose cohort at baseline, at cycle 4 day 1 and at cycle 7 day 1. The samples were taken from a phase I, first-in-human, multicenter, open-label dose-escalation trial of ivuxolimab. Adults with locally advanced or metastatic head and neck squamous cell, hepatocellular, melanoma or renal cell carcinoma were enrolled in the trial. Before TCR sequencing, CD4+ and CD8+ T cells were separately sorted from peripheral blood. Overall study outcomes, separate from this receptor: Low levels of normalized T-cell clonal expansion were also seen in some nonresponding patients. Which antigens the clonally expanded peripheral T cells were specific for was not determined. At doses of 0.1 to 3.0 mg/kg, clonal expansion of both CD4+ and CD8+ T cells in blood was seen between baseline and week 6. In the 0.1-3.0 mg/kg groups, partial responders had among the lowest normalized peripheral clonal expansion, particularly in CD8+ T cells. On average, CD8+ T cells showed more expanded clones than CD4+ T cells after ivuxolimab.

This clonotype originated in an adult with an advanced solid tumor such as melanoma, head and neck, liver or kidney cancer. The sequencing used CD4+ or CD8+ T cells sorted from blood, collected in a trial of the OX40 agonist ivuxolimab. This receptor chain uses TRBV6-1 and TRBJ2-7; the junction holds 12 bases that match TRBD1. The CDR3 has the sequence CASRGQGATYEQYF. The base sequence is TGTGCCAGCAGGGGACAGGGGGCCACCTACGAGCAGTACTTC.